This TCR beta chain was recovered during a study of blood T cell repertoires in COVID-19. Across the study: Acute and convalescent COVID-19 specimens originated in the United States, Italy and Spain. Sources were T cells, B-cell-depleted T cells, or PBMCs; the material itself was cDNA or gDNA.

Methods used by the authors: From reference gene primer amplification, estimates of nucleated cell counts were derived. Assay used: immunoSEQ multiplex PCR; TCRdb lists only in-frame clones, some missing. V, J and clone size are those of that table, while D and trimming were read from the DNA. The sample contains around 300,000 clones, just over 85% of which appear only once. The sequence derives from a woman younger than 45 with active or convalescent COVID-19. Sequences were obtained from peripheral blood.

CDR3 in DNA: TGTGCCAGCAGCAAAGAAGGGGGTGCAGGGCACCCGAACACTGAAGCTTTCTTT. Residues: CASSKEGGAGHPNTEAFF. The V and J genes are TRBV21-1 and TRBJ1-1; the D call TRBD1 from the table was never checked on the DNA. TRBV21-1 is a recognized pseudogene. This CDR3 is 18 amino acids long.